These 23 T cell receptor beta chains were all obtained from the same sample, sequenced in a study of HIV-infected patients and healthy controls. All unsorted peripheral T cells were captured because whole blood was used without fractionation. cDNA was made from around 0.5 ug RNA using alpha and beta constant primers. Separate chain-specific third strand synthesis with multiplexing indices produced the alpha and beta libraries. Using its own MiXCR run on the 5' RACE reads, TCRdb lists one record per CDR3 protein. Of 17,000 or so distinct CDR3 sequences in the sample, approximately 5% were seen once. The sequenced sample consisted of blood. The receptors here all came from an adult in good health.

This clonotype appeared many times. The gene calls are TRBV6-2 or TRBV6-3 and TRBJ1-1, with 7 nucleotides matching TRBD1. This CDR3 comprises 12 residues. The germline CDR1 and CDR2 sequences are MNHEY and SVGEGT. The V and J ends lost 10 bases and 3 bases, in that order; junction bases with no gene match: 5. CDR3 in amino acids: CATRDSHTEAFF. CDR3 DNA: TGTGCCACCCGGGACAGCCACACTGAAGCTTTCTTT.

This clonotype was observed at least ten times. The chain joins TRBV12-3 or TRBV12-4 to TRBJ1-2; TRBD1 is a possible D gene (5 bases). There are 14 residues in the CDR3. The V end lost 2 bases, the J end lost 0 bases, and 7 bases lay between the germline ends. This CDR3 is CASSLRTSNYGYTF. DNA for the CDR3: TGTGCCAGCAGTTTACGGACATCTAACTATGGCTACACCTTC.

This clonotype appeared many times. This chain connects TRBV7-9 to TRBJ2-5; D may be TRBD1 (6 bases). Germline V lookup: CDR1 SEHNR, CDR2 FQNEAQ (reference sequence). This CDR3 region has 18 residues. The ends were cut back, 5 bases at V and 7 bases at J, with 29 bases in the middle. Here the CDR3 DNA reads TGTGCCAGCAGCACCGGAACAGGGCGGATGAATTCGAGAGGGACCCAGTACTTC. Residues: CASSTGTGRMNSRGTQYF.

The table lists this clonotype with many counts. The genes are TRBV4-3 and TRBJ2-1; 8 bases fit TRBD2. The V gene end was trimmed by 0 bases and the J gene end by 5 bases; junction bases not matched to a gene: 9. The germline CDR1 and CDR2 sequences are LGHNA and YSLEER. This CDR3 comprises 17 residues. CDR3 in amino acids: CASSQDYASLADNEQFF. CDR3 nucleotides: TGCGCCAGCAGCCAAGATTATGCCTCACTAGCGGACAATGAGCAGTTCTTC.

This clonotype was seen ten or more times. The V and J genes are TRBV3-1 and TRBJ2-2; D remains ambiguous. There are 13 residues in the CDR3. V gave up 1 base and J gave up 2 bases, with 2 bases separating them. Germline CDR1 reads LGHDT; CDR2 reads YNNKEL (reference sequence). The CDR3 nucleotides read TGTGCCAGCAGCCAAGCTAACACCGGGGAGCTGTTTTTT. This codes for CASSQANTGELFF.

Many counts were recorded for this clonotype. The V and J genes are TRBV4-3 and TRBJ2-1; D tentatively fits TRBD1 or TRBD2 (6 bases each). This CDR3 spans 15 amino acids. In germline, CDR1 is LGHNA, CDR2 YSLEER. V lost 0 bases and J 11 bases, leaving 17 bases between the germline ends. In DNA form, the CDR3 reads TGCGCCAGCAGCCAAGACCAAACAACGGGGGCCAAGCAGTTCTTC. Protein product: CASSQDQTTGAKQFF.

This clonotype has a count of ten or more. The chain combines TRBV19 with TRBJ1-5, with a tentative D call TRBD1 (5 bases). Germline CDR1 is LNHDA and CDR2 is SQIVND (reference sequence). The length of the CDR3 is 15 residues. The ends were cut back, 7 bases at V and 1 base at J, with 14 bases in the middle. Here the CDR3 DNA reads TGTGCCAGTAATGGGCGCAGGGCGAGCAATCAGCCCCAGCATTTT. Its protein is CASNGRRASNQPQHF.

This chain links TRBV29-1 with TRBJ1-1; D gene unclear. Trimming cost V 8 bases and J 10 bases, with 23 bases left between them. CDR1 is SQVTM, CDR2 ANQGSEA, per germline. The CDR3 has 13 amino acids. CDR3 sequence: CSPTQDGLTRAFF. CDR3 in DNA: TGCAGCCCCACCCAGGACGGCCTCACAAGAGCTTTCTTT.

By share, this clonotype counts as medium-sized. The chain is built from TRBV20-1 and TRBJ2-3; D is possibly TRBD2 (6 bases). V shed 4 bases and J shed 0 bases, with 17 bases lying between them. This CDR3 contains 16 residues. Germline V gene data show CDR1 as DFQATT and CDR2 as SNEGSKA (reference sequence). The CDR3 nucleotides read TGCAGTGCTACCTCCGGGGTAGCGGCTAGCACAGATACGCAGTATTTT. Translating gives CSATSGVAASTDTQYF.

This rearrangement joins TRBV7-9 to TRBJ2-4, with D maybe TRBD1 (6 bases). Germline CDR1 is SEHNR and CDR2 is FQNEAQ (reference sequence). The CDR3 extends over 15 amino acids. V was trimmed by 0 bases and J by 6 bases, leaving 12 bases between them. The CDR3 bases are TGTGCCAGCAGCTTAGCTACAGGGTCAGTAAACATTCAGTACTTC. Amino acid sequence: CASSLATGSVNIQYF.

The genes are TRBV13 and TRBJ2-1; 10 bases agree with TRBD2. V shed 0 bases and J 7 bases; nucleotides not matched to a gene: 6. Germline V gene lookup returns CDR1 PRHDT and CDR2 FYEKMQ (reference sequence). The CDR3 is 16 residues long. The CDR3: CASSLGRLAGVNEQFF. CDR3 nucleotide sequence: TGTGCCAGCAGCTTAGGACGGCTAGCGGGGGTAAATGAGCAGTTCTTC.

On this clonotype itself: The germline gene is not matched at one end of the junction; a read error may be the cause. The V and J genes are TRBV7-2 and TRBJ2-1, with unresolved D. The CDR3 runs 12 residues. Germline V gene data show CDR1 as SGHTA and CDR2 as FQGNSA. CDR3 bases: TGTGCCAGCAGCTTAGTAGGTTGGCAGACCATCTTC. Its protein is CASSLVGWQTIF. The whole variable domain, remainder taken from reference TRBV7-2 and TRBJ2-1, is GAGVSQSPSNKVTEKGKDVELRCDPISGHTALYWYRQSLGQGLEFLIYFQGNSAPDKSGLPSDRFSAERTGGSVSTLTIQRTQQEDSAVYLCASSLVGWQTIFGPGTRLTVL.

This clonotype was counted many times. The gene calls are TRBV20-1 and TRBJ2-5; 7 bases agree with TRBD1. The length of the CDR3 is 13 residues. After removal of 6 bases from V and 5 bases from J, the junction contained 9 bases not matched to a gene. CDR1 is DFQATT and CDR2 is SNEGSKA in the germline V gene (reference sequence). The CDR3 region has the DNA TGCAGTGCCAGGGCGACAGGGTTGGAGACCCAGTACTTC. As protein: CSARATGLETQYF.

By share, this clonotype counts as medium-sized. The chain carries TRBV12-3 or TRBV12-4 and TRBJ2-2, with D perhaps matching TRBD1 or TRBD2 (5 bases each). This CDR3 region has 14 residues. With 5 bases removed from V and 4 bases from J, the gap between germline ends came to 11 bases. This CDR3 reads CASSLYGGTGELFF. The CDR3 DNA follows: TGTGCCAGCAGTCTTTATGGGGGCACCGGGGAGCTGTTTTTT.

This clonotype was observed many times. The chain joins TRBV24-1 to TRBJ2-3; D possibly uses TRBD1 or TRBD2 (5 bases each). This CDR3 spans 17 amino acids. The V end was cut by 4 bases, the J end by 0 bases, with 16 bases between. The germline gives CDR1 KGHDR, CDR2 SFDVKD. The CDR3 protein is CATSDPTGRSSTDTQYF. The CDR3 bases are TGTGCCACCAGTGACCCTACGGGGCGGTCGAGCACAGATACGCAGTATTTT.

The table lists this clonotype with a few counts. V is TRBV4-2 and J is TRBJ1-5; TRBD1 is a possible D gene (5 bases). From germline, CDR1 is LGHNA and CDR2 YNFKEQ. This CDR3 has 16 residues. The V end was cut by 3 bases, the J end by 3 bases, with 15 bases between. CDR3 bases: TGTGCCAGCAGCCAGTCCCTGGGCAGGGTCAATCAGCCCCAGCATTTT. The encoded protein is CASSQSLGRVNQPQHF.

Sample share makes this clonotype medium-sized (0.01 to 0.1%). V gene TRBV5-1 combines with J gene TRBJ1-4; D possibly corresponds to TRBD1 (5 bases). V dropped 3 bases and J dropped 2 bases, with 8 bases sitting between them. The CDR3 totals 14 residues. The germline V gene has CDR1 SGHRS and CDR2 YFSETQ. CDR3 DNA sequence: TGCGCCAGCAGCTCCTCAGGGACTAATGAAAAACTGTTTTTT. Its translation: CASSSSGTNEKLFF. The whole variable domain, remainder taken from reference TRBV5-1 and TRBJ1-4, is KAGVTQTPRYLIKTRGQQVTLSCSPISGHRSVSWYQQTPGQGLQFLFEYFSETQRNKGNFPGRFSGRQFSNSRSEMNVSTLELGDSALYLCASSSSGTNEKLFFGSGTQLSVL.

This clonotype was recorded many times. This chain uses TRBV7-2 with TRBJ2-5; 15 positions match TRBD2. J lost 4 bases, V lost 1 base, and 10 bases had no gene match. The V gene's germline CDR1 is SGHTA and CDR2 FQGNSA. This CDR3 has 19 amino acids. The CDR3 spells CASSLVSGLAGGPPETQYF. The DNA for the CDR3 is TGTGCCAGCAGCTTAGTTAGCGGACTAGCGGGGGGGCCACCAGAGACCCAGTACTTC. The full variable domain, its missing parts supplied by reference TRBV7-2 and TRBJ2-5, is GAGVSQSPSNKVTEKGKDVELRCDPISGHTALYWYRQSLGQGLEFLIYFQGNSAPDKSGLPSDRFSAERTGGSVSTLTIQRTQQEDSAVYLCASSLVSGLAGGPPETQYFGPGTRLLVL.

The table lists this clonotype with many counts. The chain is built from TRBV5-1 and TRBJ2-1, with a tentative D call TRBD1 (8 bases). The V and J ends lost 3 bases and 3 bases respectively, with 16 bases between them. Germline assignment: CDR1 SGHRS and CDR2 YFSETQ. The CDR3 totals 16 residues. CDR3 DNA: TGCGCCAGCAGCTGGGGGGGGACAGGAGACTACAATGAGCAGTTCTTC. Translated: CASSWGGTGDYNEQFF.

In this sample, this clonotype turned up many times. The rearrangement links TRBV18 to TRBJ1-4; 9 bases match TRBD1. The CDR3 runs 14 residues. The V gene end was trimmed by 4 bases and the J gene end by 8 bases; junction bases not matched to a gene: 5. The germline V gene has CDR1 KGHSH and CDR2 LQKENI. CDR3 DNA sequence: TGTGCCAGCTCACAAGACAGGGGGGTCGAAAAACTGTTTTTT. Translation: CASSQDRGVEKLFF.

In its sample, this clonotype was seen a few times. The J gene is TRBJ2-3, the V gene TRBV21-1. TRBV21-1 is classified as a pseudogene. The CDR3 length is 13 residues. CDR3 nucleotides: TGTGCCAGCAGCAAAGGTGCCGCAGATACGCAGTATTTT. Amino acids: CASSKGAADTQYF.

This clonotype is termed medium-sized. The rearrangement uses TRBV20-1 and TRBJ2-5; tentatively, D is TRBD1 or TRBD2 (5 bases each). Per the germline V gene, CDR1 is DFQATT and CDR2 is SNEGSKA (reference sequence). V lost 3 bases, J lost 5 bases, and 16 bases lay in between. CDR3 length: 14 amino acids. This chain's CDR3 is CSAREAAWGETQYF. The CDR3 bases are TGCAGTGCTAGGGAAGCGGCCTGGGGGGAGACCCAGTACTTC.

This clonotype was recorded many times. V and J are TRBV6-1 and TRBJ2-3; 9 bases are shared with TRBD2. With V trimmed by 4 bases and J by 4 bases, 12 bases remained unmatched. The germline CDR1 and CDR2 sequences are MNHNS and SASEGT. The length of the CDR3 is 17 residues. In DNA form, the CDR3 reads TGTGCCAGCAGTGCGAATCTAGCGGGGTCGGGCGCAGATACGCAGTATTTT. Translating it yields CASSANLAGSGADTQYF.